Presented here are 14 T cell receptor beta chains from one specimen sequenced in a study of T cell repertoires in cytomegalovirus infection. TCRdb redid the calling of the reads with MiXCR, one entry per CDR3 protein. Of hundreds of thousands of distinct CDR3 sequences in the sample, 30% to 40% are singletons; the top ten hold 15% to 20%. These receptors' antigens are unknown. Sequences were derived from cultured PBMCs, sampled from culture after CMV antigen stimulation. Receptor source: a human donor in good health (CMV status not recorded). Some clones in this sample may be carry-over from other donors' samples.

This chain joins TRBV6-2 or TRBV6-3 and TRBJ2-1; the D gene could be TRBD1 or TRBD2 (5 bases each). The CDR3 sequence is 17 residues long. Germline V gives CDR1 MNHEY, CDR2 SVGEGT. V lost 7 bases to trimming and J lost 11 bases, with 30 bases between them. The chain's CDR3 is CASTPPLGQPDWEQQFF. The CDR3 DNA follows: TGTGCCAGCACTCCCCCCCTAGGACAACCGGACTGGGAACAGCAGTTCTTC.

This chain uses TRBV7-6 with TRBJ1-4; D unresolved. The CDR3 spans 17 residues. The V gene's germline CDR1 is SGHVS and CDR2 FNYEAQ. The V and J ends lost 0 bases and 5 bases respectively, with 16 bases between them. CDR3 amino acids: CASSLARGRTRNEKLFF. The CDR3 DNA reads TGTGCCAGCAGCTTAGCCCGCGGCAGGACGCGGAATGAAAAACTGTTTTTT.

The V gene is TRBV27, the J gene TRBJ2-1, with 10 bases that match TRBD2. Germline V gives CDR1 MNHEY, CDR2 SMNVEV (reference sequence). V shed 4 bases, J shed 7 bases, and the junction held 10 bases outside the gene matches. The CDR3 totals 16 residues. The CDR3 DNA is TGTGCCAGCAGTTCCTTTAGCGGGAGGAAATGGAATGAGCAGTTCTTC. Protein product: CASSSFSGRKWNEQFF.

The genes are TRBV18 and TRBJ2-3, with 11 bases lining up with TRBD2. The CDR3 covers 16 residues. The trim removed 5 bases at V and 4 bases at J, leaving 8 bases unmatched. CDR1 KGHSH and CDR2 LQKENI come from the germline V gene. CDR3 in amino acids: CASSLRTSGSADTQYF. CDR3 coding DNA: TGTGCCAGCTCATTACGCACTAGCGGGAGCGCAGATACGCAGTATTTT. Complete variable domain (other parts from reference TRBV18 and TRBJ2-3): NAGVMQNPRHLVRRRGQEARLRCSPMKGHSHVYWYRQLPEEGLKFMVYLQKENIIDESGMPKERFSAEFPKEGPSILRIQQVVRGDSAAYFCASSLRTSGSADTQYFGPGTRLTVL.

V and J are TRBV6-1 and TRBJ2-1; 8 bases align to TRBD2. This CDR3 is 14 amino acids long. The J segment lost 2 bases and the V segment lost 5 bases, leaving 2 bases of the junction unmatched. Germline-derived CDR1 and CDR2 are MNHNS and SASEGT. CDR3 region: CASSLAGPYNEQFF. The DNA of the CDR3 is TGTGCCAGCAGTTTAGCGGGGCCCTACAATGAGCAGTTCTTC.

This clonotype showed up just a few times. The chain uses TRBV2 and TRBJ2-1; D tentatively fits TRBD1 or TRBD2 (6 bases each). Germline V gene lookup returns CDR1 SNHLY and CDR2 FYNNEI. V was pared by 0 bases and J by 7 bases, with 16 bases between. There are 16 residues in the CDR3. The CDR3 is CASSEAPGANGNEQFF. As DNA, the CDR3 is TGTGCCAGCAGTGAAGCGCCGGGGGCAAATGGGAATGAGCAGTTCTTC.

This clonotype was counted many times. The chain links TRBV7-2 to TRBJ2-5; 7 positions agree with TRBD1. The CDR3 loop spans 14 amino acids. V lost 5 bases to trimming and J lost 2 bases; unmatched junction nucleotides: 5. Per the germline V gene, CDR1 is SGHTA and CDR2 is FQGNSA. CDR3 sequence (DNA): TGTGCCAGCAGCACCGGGACAGTTCAAGAGACCCAGTACTTC. Its translation is CASSTGTVQETQYF.

The V and J genes are TRBV6-6 and TRBJ1-1; tentative D call: TRBD1 (6 bases). Germline V gene sequence: CDR1 MNHNY, CDR2 SVGAGI (reference sequence). The CDR3 covers 13 residues. Trimming shortened V by 10 bases and J by 3 bases, and 15 bases separated the two germline ends. The CDR3 bases are TGTGCCACCCAGGACAGAGGGGACACTGAAGCTTTCTTT. Its translation is CATQDRGDTEAFF.

This clonotype was observed a few times. The chain combines TRBV14 with TRBJ1-3; D is undetermined. The CDR3 has 15 residues. CDR1 is SGHDN, CDR2 FVKESK, per germline. The V end was cut by 5 bases, the J end by 4 bases, with 15 bases between. CDR3 amino acids: CASSTGSYSGNTIYF. CDR3 in DNA: TGTGCCAGCAGCACCGGGTCTTACTCAGGAAACACCATATATTTT.

This clonotype has more than one count but fewer than ten. The gene calls are TRBV2 and TRBJ2-1; no reliable D call. The CDR3 loop spans 10 amino acids. CDR1 and CDR2 (germline): SNHLY, FYNNEI. Deletions cut 4 bases from V and 12 bases from J, with 7 bases between. The CDR3 here is CASSVQVQFF. The CDR3 region has the DNA TGTGCCAGCAGTGTCCAGGTGCAGTTCTTC.

V usage is TRBV6-6 and J usage is TRBJ2-1; tentative D call: TRBD2 (6 bases). V dropped 5 bases and J dropped 8 bases, with 13 bases sitting between them. The CDR3 covers 13 residues. Germline CDR1 and CDR2: MNHNY and SVGAGI (reference sequence). As DNA, the CDR3 is TGTGCCAGCAGTGGAGGGCGAGGCGATGAGCAGTTCTTC. Amino acids: CASSGGRGDEQFF.

The chain employs TRBV7-9 and TRBJ2-1; TRBD2 aligns across 10 bases. V gave up 2 bases and J gave up 7 bases; unmatched junction bases: 2. Germline lookup yields CDR1 SEHNR and CDR2 FQNEAQ (reference sequence). The CDR3 sequence is 14 residues long. Here the CDR3 reads CASSLTSGMNEQFF. CDR3 sequence (DNA): TGTGCCAGCAGCTTAACTAGCGGGATGAATGAGCAGTTCTTC.

CDR3 in DNA: TGCGCCAGCAGCCAAGACCAACGTGGGGGGCGATTGGGTGAAAAACTGTTTTTT. Encoded protein: CASSQDQRGGRLGEKLFF. The chain has TRBV4-1 and TRBJ1-4; TRBD1 is a possible D gene (6 bases). Germline CDR1 and CDR2: MGHRA and YSYEKL. The CDR3 has 18 residues. Trimming left V 0 bases short and J 7 bases short, with 21 bases between.

J is TRBJ1-6 and V is TRBV10-3; 7 positions agree with TRBD1. The CDR3 is made up of 14 amino acids. Trimming cost V 5 bases and J 8 bases; bases outside gene matches: 6. The germline V gene has CDR1 ENHRY and CDR2 SYGVKD. CDR3 sequence reads: CAISRQGEDSPLHF. In DNA, the CDR3 is TGTGCCATCAGTAGACAGGGAGAGGATTCACCCCTCCACTTT.